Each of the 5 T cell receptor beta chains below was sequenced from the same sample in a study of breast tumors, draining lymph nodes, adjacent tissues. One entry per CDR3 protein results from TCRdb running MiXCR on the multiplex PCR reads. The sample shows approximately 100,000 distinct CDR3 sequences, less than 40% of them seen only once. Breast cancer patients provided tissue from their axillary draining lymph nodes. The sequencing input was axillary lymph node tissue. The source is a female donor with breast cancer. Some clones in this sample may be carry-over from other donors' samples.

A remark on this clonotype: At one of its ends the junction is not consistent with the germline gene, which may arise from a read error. CDR3: CASSYSWTGGYGYAF. In DNA, the CDR3 is TGTGCCAGCAGTTACTCCTGGACAGGGGGCTATGGCTACGCCTTC. The J gene is TRBJ1-2, the V gene TRBV6-5; TRBD1 agrees at 11 bases. From germline, CDR1 is MNHEY and CDR2 SVGAGI. The CDR3 extends over 15 amino acids.

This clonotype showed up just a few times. CDR3 sequence (DNA): TGTGCCAGCAGCGTAGAGGGGAGGGAGGCTGAAGCTTTCTTT. Amino acids: CASSVEGREAEAFF. This sequence joins TRBV9 and TRBJ1-1; tentatively, D is TRBD1 (5 bases). CDR1 and CDR2 (germline): SGDLS, YYNGEE. The CDR3 loop spans 14 amino acids. Trimming removed 0 bases from V and 6 bases from J, with 12 bases in between.

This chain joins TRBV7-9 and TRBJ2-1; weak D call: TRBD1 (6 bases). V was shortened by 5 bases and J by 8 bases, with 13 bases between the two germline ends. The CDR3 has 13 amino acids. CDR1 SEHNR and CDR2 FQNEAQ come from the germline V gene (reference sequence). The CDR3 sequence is CASSNGQGYEQFF. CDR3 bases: TGTGCCAGCAGCAACGGCCAGGGGTATGAGCAGTTCTTC.

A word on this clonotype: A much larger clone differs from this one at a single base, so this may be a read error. The CDR3 reads CASSVGGQGANGSTF. Written as DNA, the CDR3 is TGTGCCAGCAGCGTAGGGGGTCAGGGGGCGAATGGCTCCACCTTC. The chain links TRBV9 to TRBJ1-2, with TRBD1 matching over 8 bases. CDR3 length: 15 residues. Germline V gene data show CDR1 as SGDLS and CDR2 as YYNGEE.

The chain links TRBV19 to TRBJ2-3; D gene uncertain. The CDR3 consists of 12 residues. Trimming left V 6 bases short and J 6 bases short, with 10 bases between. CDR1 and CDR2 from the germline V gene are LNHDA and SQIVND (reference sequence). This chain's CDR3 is CASSTVGDTQYF. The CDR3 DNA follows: TGTGCCAGTAGCACCGTTGGGGATACGCAGTATTTT.